The source of this T cell receptor (beta chain) is a study of shared clonotypes between healthy human individuals. Study-level information: Researchers assigned three CD4 naive, three CD4 memory, two CD8 naive and one CD8 memory plate to each donor.

Positive CCR7 selection of CD45RO-negative cells yielded the naive CD8 cells, and terminally differentiated effector memory CD45RA+ cells were excluded. The protocol was immunoSEQ multiplex PCR, while the TCRdb copy is restricted to in-frame clones and leaves out a portion. The sample shows roughly 570,000 clones, about 98% of them seen only once. Sample: naive CD8+ T cells sorted from blood. The receptor comes from a man younger than 40 in good health.

The CDR3 sequence: CASSPRTGGRDYGYTF. As DNA, the CDR3 is TGTGCCAGCAGCCCGCGGACAGGGGGCAGGGACTATGGCTACACCTTC. The chain links TRBV7-2 to TRBJ1-2; 11 nucleotides align to TRBD1. V dropped 5 bases and J dropped 3; count of bases not matched to a gene: 8. This CDR3 has 16 amino acids. Germline values: CDR1 SGHTA, CDR2 FQGNSA.